This is a list of T cell receptor beta chains from one sample in a study of cytomegalovirus exposure and HLA in healthy donors. TCRdb keeps only in-frame clones here, not all; method: immunoSEQ multiplex PCR. The table shows 85,000 to 100,000 clones, with roughly 79% occurring only once. What was sequenced was PBMCs. The receptor set was obtained from a woman aged 40 to 49 in good health and CMV-seronegative. Each CDR3 is given with its conserved first and last residue. The D gene is left open where the match is weak. Expanded clones are given a class, and other clones once, few, many or no size at all.

TRBJ1-5	.	.	TRBV6-5	CASSYSGGSNEPQNF	TGTGCCAGCAGTTACTCCGGAGGGAGTAACGAGCCCCAGAATTTT
TRBJ2-3	TRBD2	.	TRBV19	CASTPSGAVTQYF	TGTGCCAGTACCCCTAGCGGGGCTGTTACGCAGTATTTT
TRBJ2-5	.	.	TRBV19	CASSIGGTQETQYF	TGTGCCAGTAGTATAGGGGGGACACAAGAGACCCAGTACTTC
TRBJ1-4	.	.	TRBV7-2	CASSLGREGKLFF	TGTGCCAGCAGCTTAGGGAGGGAGGGGAAACTGTTTTTT
TRBJ1-5	TRBD1	.	TRBV18	CASSPAGQGGNQPQHF	TGTGCCAGCTCACCCGCGGGACAGGGAGGCAATCAGCCCCAGCATTTT
TRBJ2-1	.	.	TRBV7-2	CASRYEVGNEQFF	TGTGCCAGCAGATACGAGGTGGGCAATGAGCAGTTCTTC
TRBJ1-6	.	.	TRBV7-8	CASSAREGSSPLHF	TGTGCCAGCAGCGCCCGGGAGGGCAGCTCACCCCTCCACTTT
TRBJ2-7	.	.	TRBV6-4	CASSDLSSYEQYF	TGTGCCAGCAGTGACTTGAGCTCCTACGAGCAGTACTTC
TRBJ2-1	.	.	TRBV7-7	CASSSIQGSSYNEQFF	TGTGCCAGCAGCTCGATCCAGGGTAGCTCCTACAATGAGCAGTTCTTC
TRBJ1-4	.	.	TRBV5-1	CASSLGWGRTNEKLFF	TGCGCCAGCAGCCTCGGATGGGGCCGAACTAATGAAAAACTGTTTTTT
TRBJ1-1	.	.	TRBV7-2	CASSLRGNTEAFF	TGTGCCAGCAGCTTACGGGGGAACACTGAAGCTTTCTTT
TRBJ2-7	TRBD1	.	TRBV9	CASSGPGQGVYEQYF	TGTGCCAGCAGCGGCCCGGGACAGGGGGTTTACGAGCAGTACTTC
TRBJ2-3	.	.	TRBV7-3	CASSRVGVTSDTQYF	TGTGCCAGCAGCCGTGTAGGGGTAACCTCAGATACGCAGTATTTT
TRBJ2-5	.	.	TRBV4-3	CASSPGVYQETQYF	TGCGCCAGCAGCCCGGGAGTGTACCAAGAGACCCAGTACTTC
TRBJ2-3	TRBD2	.	TRBV19	CASSMGLAGVGTQYF	TGTGCCAGTAGTATGGGACTAGCGGGGGTGGGTACGCAGTATTTT
TRBJ2-7	TRBD2	.	TRBV5-1	CASSLSGTMQAEQYF	TGCGCCAGCAGCTTATCCGGGACTATGCAAGCCGAGCAGTACTTC
TRBJ1-6	TRBD1	.	TRBV30	CAWSTDRDSPLHF	TGTGCCTGGAGTACCGACAGGGATTCACCCCTCCACTTT
TRBJ2-7	.	.	TRBV2	CASSGEGVLPYEQYF	TGTGCCAGCAGTGGCGAAGGGGTCCTTCCCTACGAGCAGTACTTC
TRBJ1-1	.	.	TRBV21-1	CASSKVREYTEAFF	TGTGCCAGCAGCAAAGTCCGGGAGTACACTGAAGCTTTCTTT
TRBJ2-7	TRBD2	.	TRBV7-6	CASSLAPTSGGVHEQYF	TGTGCCAGCAGCTTAGCTCCTACTAGCGGGGGGGTGCACGAGCAGTACTTC
TRBJ2-7	.	.	TRBV7-2	CASSLVLYEQYF	TGTGCCAGCAGCTTAGTCCTCTACGAGCAGTACTTC
TRBJ2-7	.	.	TRBV4-3	CASSPFGAYEQYF	TGCGCCAGCAGTCCTTTTGGAGCCTACGAGCAGTACTTC
TRBJ1-6	.	.	TRBV21-1	CASSPCRGLLFYNSPLHF	TGTGCCAGCAGCCCCTGTAGGGGCCTCTTATTCTATAATTCACCCCTCCACTTT
TRBJ2-7	TRBD2	.	TRBV5-1	CASSLGGGSKEQYF	TGCGCCAGCAGCTTGGGCGGGGGAAGTAAAGAGCAGTACTTC
TRBJ2-7	TRBD1	.	TRBV5-1	CASSLDRGVGCYEQYF	TGCGCCAGCAGCTTGGACAGGGGGGTTGGGTGCTACGAGCAGTACTTC
TRBJ2-7	.	.	TRBV30	CAWSVPLASTYEQYF	TGTGCCTGGAGTGTACCCCTAGCGTCTACCTACGAGCAGTACTTC
TRBJ2-7	TRBD2	.	TRBV7-2	CASSLTSGGPNEQYF	TGTGCCAGCAGCTTAACTAGCGGGGGGCCCAACGAGCAGTACTTC
TRBJ2-6	TRBD2	.	TRBV2	CASRGRDYSGANVLTF	TGTGCCAGCAGGGGAAGGGACTACTCTGGGGCCAACGTCCTGACTTTC
TRBJ1-1	.	.	TRBV6-1	CASRWIQGQNTEAFF	TGTGCCAGCAGATGGATACAGGGACAGAACACTGAAGCTTTCTTT
TRBJ2-1	TRBD2	.	TRBV7-9	CASSLDLWTSGYNEQFF	TGTGCCAGCAGCTTAGATTTGTGGACTAGCGGGTACAATGAGCAGTTCTTC
TRBJ1-3	.	.	TRBV30	CACGNSGNTIYF	TGTGCCTGCGGGAACTCTGGAAACACCATATATTTT
TRBJ1-5	.	few	TRBV9	CASSVDLGSGQPQHF	TGTGCCAGCAGCGTAGATTTGGGATCAGGGCAGCCCCAGCATTTT
TRBJ1-4	.	.	TRBV7-9	CASSLVGSTNEKLFF	TGTGCCAGCAGCTTAGTCGGGTCAACTAATGAAAAACTGTTTTTT
TRBJ1-1	.	.	TRBV4-2	CASSQEENGGFRTEAFF	TGTGCCAGCAGCCAAGAGGAGAATGGAGGGTTCCGCACTGAAGCTTTCTTT
TRBJ1-1	.	.	TRBV4-3	CASSQDSTSTEAFF	TGCGCCAGCAGCCAAGATAGCACCTCAACTGAAGCTTTCTTT
TRBJ2-1	TRBD1	.	TRBV2	CASSGTGAWNEQFF	TGTGCCAGCAGTGGGACAGGGGCTTGGAATGAGCAGTTCTTC
TRBJ2-3	.	.	TRBV11-3	CASSLDHGSADTQYF	TGTGCCAGCAGCTTAGACCACGGGAGTGCAGATACGCAGTATTTT
TRBJ2-1	.	few	TRBV9	CASSVVVGGSEQFF	TGTGCCAGCAGCGTAGTGGTGGGGGGAAGTGAGCAGTTCTTC
TRBJ2-7	.	.	TRBV19	CASSIAQGEQYF	TGTGCCAGTAGTATCGCCCAGGGCGAGCAGTACTTC
TRBJ1-6	.	.	TRBV4-3	CASSQDIPSGGSSYNSPLHF	TGCGCCAGCAGCCAAGATATACCCTCAGGAGGGTCCTCCTATAATTCACCCCTCCACTTT
TRBJ1-1	TRBD1	.	TRBV19	CASIPSRDRVVEWATEAFF	TGTGCCAGTATCCCTAGCCGGGACAGGGTCGTGGAATGGGCCACTGAAGCTTTCTTT
TRBJ2-1	.	.	TRBV7-3	CASSLRGGLDVNEQFF	TGTGCCAGCAGCTTAAGGGGGGGCCTAGATGTGAATGAGCAGTTCTTC
TRBJ2-5	.	.	TRBV5-1	CASSLAPSGRGIETQYF	TGCGCCAGCAGCTTGGCCCCCTCGGGCAGGGGAATAGAGACCCAGTACTTC
TRBJ2-3	.	.	TRBV7-9	CASSLGAGDDTQYF	TGTGCCAGCTCCCTGGGGGCGGGGGACGATACGCAGTATTTT
TRBJ1-1	TRBD1	.	TRBV4-1	CASSQPARTGGIEAFF	TGCGCCAGCAGCCAACCCGCGAGGACAGGGGGGATTGAAGCTTTCTTT
TRBJ1-4	TRBD1	.	TRBV5-1	CASSLGRDRRRRNEKLFF	TGCGCCAGCAGCTTGGGGAGGGACAGGCGTCGACGTAATGAAAAACTGTTTTTT
TRBJ1-3	.	.	TRBV7-6	CASSLADIEGGNTIYF	TGTGCCAGCAGCTTAGCAGACATTGAAGGTGGAAACACCATATATTTT
TRBJ2-7	TRBD2	.	TRBV7-9	CASSLRTSGGQSSYEQYF	TGTGCCAGCAGCCTTAGGACTAGCGGGGGGCAGAGCTCCTACGAGCAGTACTTC
TRBJ2-5	.	.	TRBV27	CASSPGLHLRETQYF	TGTGCCAGCAGTCCGGGACTCCACTTACGGGAGACCCAGTACTTC
TRBJ1-1	.	.	TRBV5-4	CASSFLDRGGTEAFF	TGTGCCAGCAGCTTTCTCGACAGAGGGGGCACTGAAGCTTTCTTT
TRBJ2-7	.	.	TRBV30	CAWTLQGGGEQYF	TGTGCCTGGACGTTACAGGGAGGGGGCGAGCAGTACTTC